The next 19 T cell receptor beta chains were all read from a single sample in a study of T cells in Graves' hyperthyroidism and ophthalmopathy. Amplified TCR beta CDR3 regions came from RNA transcripts. HTBI primers drove first-round RT-PCR of the TCR CDR3. TCRdb processed the multiplex PCR reads anew with MiXCR; each CDR3 protein has one entry. The sample lists a few hundred thousand distinct CDR3 sequences; less than 20% were seen once. The sequenced material came from blood. The source is a young man with Graves' ophthalmopathy.

This clonotype was recorded at least ten times. The CDR3, as DNA: TGTGCCAGCAGCCAAGAGCTCGTCTGGGGGGGCACAGATACGCAGTATTTT. Translation gives CASSQELVWGGTDTQYF. This rearrangement joins TRBV3-1 to TRBJ2-3, with TRBD2 as a possible D gene (6 bases). Germline CDR1 LGHDT, CDR2 YNNKEL (reference sequence). The CDR3 length is 17 residues. V was cut by 0 bases and J by 1 base, with 14 bases left in between.

This clonotype came up many times. The chain uses TRBV11-2 and TRBJ1-3, with D unclear. The CDR3 has 15 residues. V was pared by 3 bases and J by 0 bases, with 9 bases between. Per germline, CDR1 SGHAT and CDR2 FQNNGV. DNA for the CDR3: TGTGCCAGCAGCTTCCAGCCTTTCTCTGGAAACACCATATATTTT. Translating it yields CASSFQPFSGNTIYF.

This clonotype was detected many times. This chain uses TRBV6-1 with TRBJ1-4; D gene uncertain. The V end was cut by 8 bases, the J end by 2 bases, with 12 bases between. Germline V gene lookup returns CDR1 MNHNS and CDR2 SASEGT. This CDR3 has 14 residues. CDR3 in DNA: TGTGCCAGCCGGCCAGGCCCCACTAATGAAAAACTGTTTTTT. Translation gives CASRPGPTNEKLFF.

This clonotype has at least ten counts. This chain uses TRBV12-3 or TRBV12-4 with TRBJ1-1; 8 bases fit TRBD1. The CDR3 length is 13 residues. With 6 bases clipped from V and 3 bases from J, the junction kept 3 bases outside the gene matches. The CDR3 DNA reads as TGTGCCAGCAGACTACAGGGGGACACTGAAGCTTTCTTT. This translates into CASRLQGDTEAFF.

Many counts were recorded for this clonotype. The chain employs TRBV6-6 and TRBJ1-2; no firm D call. V was clipped by 0 bases and J by 2 bases, with 13 bases between them. CDR1 is MNHNY, CDR2 SVGAGI, per germline (reference sequence). CDR3 length: 16 amino acids. The CDR3 nucleotides are TGTGCCAGCAGTTACTCCCAGGATACAATCAACTATGGCTACACCTTC. Amino acids: CASSYSQDTINYGYTF.

This clonotype was counted at least ten times. The chain links TRBV28 to TRBJ1-2; possibly TRBD1 for D (5 bases). The CDR3 sequence is 12 residues long. CDR1 MDHEN and CDR2 SYDVKM come from the germline V gene. V was trimmed by 6 bases and J by 2 bases, leaving 7 bases between them. The CDR3 DNA reads as TGTGCCAGCAGCCGACAGAACTATGGCTACACCTTC. The encoded protein is CASSRQNYGYTF.

This clonotype was observed many times. The rearrangement uses TRBV5-1 and TRBJ1-4, with a possible D match to TRBD1 (6 bases). This CDR3 comprises 15 residues. Per germline, CDR1 SGHRS and CDR2 YFSETQ. The V end lost 0 bases, the J end lost 8 bases, and 14 bases lay between the germline ends. The CDR3 is CASSLGDKPGEKLFF. The CDR3, as DNA: TGCGCCAGCAGCTTGGGGGACAAACCGGGGGAAAAACTGTTTTTT.

The gene calls are TRBV19 and TRBJ1-1, with D possibly TRBD1 on 6 matching bases. The length of the CDR3 is 16 residues. V was cut by 9 bases and J by 6 bases, with 26 bases left in between. In germline, CDR1 is LNHDA, CDR2 SQIVND (reference sequence). CDR3 sequence (DNA): TGTGCCAGCGGCTTGAGGGACATCCGACGGACCGCTGAAGCTTTCTTT. This encodes CASGLRDIRRTAEAFF. The full variable domain, with the rest looked up from reference TRBV19 and TRBJ1-1, is DGGITQSPKYLFRKEGQNVTLSCEQNLNHDAMYWYRQDPGQGLRLIYYSQIVNDFQKGDIAEGYSVSREKKESFPLTVTSAQKNPTAFYLCASGLRDIRRTAEAFFGQGTRLTVV.

The V gene is TRBV29-1, the J gene TRBJ2-2; D call uncertain. The CDR3 loop spans 12 amino acids. Per germline, CDR1 SQVTM and CDR2 ANQGSEA. The V end was cut by 7 bases, the J end by 6 bases, with 12 bases between. The CDR3 sequence is CSAEELPGELFF. The CDR3, as DNA: TGCAGCGCTGAGGAACTTCCCGGGGAGCTGTTTTTT.

This clonotype was observed at least ten times. The CDR3 nucleotides are TGTGCCAGCAGCTTAGTGGTCACTGAAGCTTTCTTT. Translating gives CASSLVVTEAFF. This chain uses TRBV11-1 with TRBJ1-1; no definite D call. There are 12 residues in the CDR3. Germline loops: CDR1 SGHAT, CDR2 FQDESV (reference sequence). Trimming cost V 1 base and J 4 bases, with 4 bases left between them.

This chain connects TRBV19 to TRBJ1-2; D remains ambiguous. The CDR3 runs to 15 residues. CDR1 is LNHDA, CDR2 SQIVND, per germline (reference sequence). With 2 bases removed from V and 0 bases from J, the gap between germline ends came to 10 bases. In nucleotides, the CDR3 is TGTGCCAGTAGTATAACGGTCGGAGCTAACTATGGCTACACCTTC. It specifies CASSITVGANYGYTF.

Ten or more counts support this clonotype. The chain couples TRBV7-6 to TRBJ2-5; 9 nucleotides line up with TRBD2. The CDR3 sequence is 17 residues long. Losses at the gene ends were 5 bases for V and 6 bases for J; bases not matched to a gene: 16. Germline CDR1 reads SGHVS; CDR2 reads FNYEAQ. The CDR3 loop is CASSQSGGASGVQTQYF. In nucleotides, the CDR3 is TGTGCCAGCAGCCAGTCGGGAGGGGCTAGCGGGGTGCAGACCCAGTACTTC.

This clonotype was counted many times. The chain combines TRBV7-3 with TRBJ2-5, with D maybe TRBD1 (6 bases). Looked up from germline, CDR1 is SGHTA and CDR2 is FQGTGA. The V and J ends lost 1 base and 1 base respectively, with 10 bases between them. The CDR3 sequence is 15 residues long. CDR3 loop: CASSLNGQSQETQYF. The CDR3 DNA is TGTGCCAGCAGCTTAAACGGACAGTCCCAAGAGACCCAGTACTTC. Variable domain in full (rest from reference TRBV7-3 and TRBJ2-5): GAGVSQTPSNKVTEKGKYVELRCDPISGHTALYWYRQSLGQGPEFLIYFQGTGAADDSGLPNDRFFAVRPEGSVSTLKIQRTERGDSAVYLCASSLNGQSQETQYFGPGTRLLVL.

This clonotype was counted at least ten times. This sequence joins TRBV6-1 and TRBJ1-6, with 10 bases identical to TRBD1. The CDR3 is made up of 16 amino acids. With 11 bases clipped from V and 8 bases from J, the junction kept 15 bases outside the gene matches. Germline CDR1 reads MNHNS; CDR2 reads SASEGT. DNA for the CDR3: TGTGCCTGCCGGGACAGGGGTAGGCATGACGATTCACCCCTCCACTTT. Translation gives CACRDRGRHDDSPLHF.

Concerning this clonotype: The CDR3 does not close with the conserved phenylalanine or tryptophan, likely indicating a read error. The CDR3 nucleotides are TGTGCCAGCCGGACAGGCAACCCCTACGAGCAGTACCTC. Translation: CASRTGNPYEQYL. The rearrangement uses TRBV6-1 and TRBJ2-7; 7 nucleotides match TRBD1. The junction had 6 bases not matched to a gene; V was cut back by 8 bases and J by 2 bases. The CDR3 spans 13 residues. Germline-derived CDR1 and CDR2 are MNHNS and SASEGT.

This clonotype was seen only a few times. The gene calls are TRBV4-1 and TRBJ2-3, with 8 bases that match TRBD2. The CDR3 totals 19 residues. The J segment lost 4 bases and the V segment lost 5 bases, leaving 20 bases of the junction unmatched. Per germline, CDR1 MGHRA and CDR2 YSYEKL. CDR3 sequence reads: CASSSPLSGRGGRADTQYF. The CDR3 nucleotides are TGCGCCAGCAGCTCACCCCTGTCGGGTCGCGGGGGGAGAGCAGATACGCAGTATTTT.

J is TRBJ2-5 and V is TRBV2; D possibly corresponds to TRBD2 (5 bases). CDR1 and CDR2 (germline): SNHLY, FYNNEI. CDR3 length: 14 amino acids. Trimming pared 3 bases from V and 4 bases from J, leaving 12 bases between. This chain's CDR3 is CASSDFAGGETQYF. CDR3 DNA: TGTGCCAGCAGTGATTTTGCGGGCGGAGAGACCCAGTACTTC.

This clonotype was recorded many times. This chain joins TRBV18 and TRBJ1-6; D is unclear. With 6 bases removed from V and 3 bases from J, the gap between germline ends came to 6 bases. Germline V CDR1 and CDR2: KGHSH, LQKENI. CDR3 length equals 13 residues. As DNA, the CDR3 is TGTGCCAGCTCGACGGACTATAATTCACCCCTCCACTTT. This codes for CASSTDYNSPLHF.

This clonotype was counted ten times or more. The chain couples TRBV3-1 to TRBJ2-7; TRBD2 agrees at 10 bases. The germline V gene encodes CDR1 LGHDT and CDR2 YNNKEL (reference sequence). With V trimmed by 6 bases and J by 5 bases, 13 bases remained unmatched. The CDR3 covers 16 residues. In DNA form, the CDR3 reads TGTGCCAGCAGGAAGATTAGCGGGGGGATCCTGCACGAGCAGTACTTC. It codes for CASRKISGGILHEQYF.